The T cell receptor (beta chain) under discussion was sequenced for a study of T cell responses to AZD1222 COVID-19 vaccine. Turning to the study itself: Some second doses came at about 4 weeks and others at about 12 weeks; these were pooled. Whole-study findings and limits: Just 5 to 7 AZD1222 recipients tested seropositive at baseline. After the peak T cell response, and only then, were repertoires sampled.

Germline V gene data show CDR1 as SGDLS and CDR2 as YYNGEE. The CDR3 contains 15 residues. Trimming removed 2 bases at V and 5 bases at J, with 13 bases between. Details on this clone: Antigen unknown.

Clones were read by immunoSEQ multiplex PCR, and TCRdb kept only the in-frame ones, dropping some. The table records 140,000 to 150,000 clones, roughly nine tenths of them present only once. The source was peripheral blood, collected on day 0 of AZD1222 vaccination. This clonotype originated in an adult in good health. This chain connects TRBV9 to TRBJ2-2, with TRBD1 as a possible D gene (6 bases). The DNA of the CDR3 is TGTGCCAGCAGCGTTGTCCCAACAGGGACCGGGGAGCTGTTTTTT. Translated: CASSVVPTGTGELFF.